This TCR beta chain was retrieved from a study of molecular identifiers for immune sequencing clone quantification. Background on the study: The replicates split RNA from around 20,000 or 100,000 naive CD8 cells five ways and sequenced four. Study-wide results and caveats: Whereas clones above 20 RNA copies held under 1% of naive-cell molecules, they held over 98% of effector molecules. Spiked-in Jurkat TCR RNA corresponding to one cell was reported as detectable against 1 million or so naive cells.

This clonotype appeared once. Its antigen is unidentified. One base away lies a much larger clone, so this may be a sequencing read error. TCRdb re-called the PCR reads through MiXCR, storing one row per CDR3 protein. The data contain about 640,000 distinct CDR3 sequences, just under 20% of them seen just once; the ten biggest clones take up roughly 0.85%. Sorted naive CD8 T cells, 20,000 to 1,000,000, were sequenced from 10%, 30% or 50% RNA. V lost 0 bases and J 2 bases, leaving 14 bases between the germline ends. Germline values: CDR1 SGHAT, CDR2 FQNNGV. The CDR3 spans 16 residues. V is TRBV11-2 and J is TRBJ2-7; tentative D call: TRBD2 (6 bases). The material sequenced was naive CD8+ T cells from blood, with Jurkat cell RNA spiked in. Subset reported: FACS-sorted CD8+CD4-CCR7+CD45RA+ naive T cells. This TCR was recovered from a human donor in good health. Some libraries in this study had Jurkat cell RNA spiked in. The CDR3 protein is CASSLDPGLGTYEQYF. The CDR3 coding sequence is TGTGCCAGCAGCTTAGATCCGGGACTGGGCACCTACGAGCAGTACTTC.